Reported below is one TCR beta chain. Its antigen is still unknown. Assay: immunoSEQ multiplex PCR; the TCRdb copy retains only in-frame clones and omits some. The repertoire holds 200,000 to 300,000 clones, with around 81% as singletons. Germline V gene data show CDR1 as MGHRA and CDR2 as YSYEKL. The ends were cut back, 0 bases at V and 0 bases at J, with 12 bases in the middle. The CDR3 totals 17 residues. This entry comes from a study of Tregs in tolerant kidney transplant recipients. General study results and limits: Tregs expanded with activated donor B cells seemed most donor-specific. The small number of patients limits these findings pending further validation.

Thawed PBMCs were FACS-sorted into unstimulated CD4+CD25+CD127- regulatory T cells, CD4+CD25- non-regulatory cells, CD4 and CD8 cells. This clonotype originated in a human donor in good health. V gene TRBV4-1 combines with J gene TRBJ2-1; D is perhaps TRBD2 (6 bases). Sequencing was done on a sample of CD4+ T cells from blood. The CDR3 nucleotides read TGCGCCAGCAGCCAAGAGGCGGGGAGATCCTCCTACAATGAGCAGTTCTTC. Its translation is CASSQEAGRSSYNEQFF.